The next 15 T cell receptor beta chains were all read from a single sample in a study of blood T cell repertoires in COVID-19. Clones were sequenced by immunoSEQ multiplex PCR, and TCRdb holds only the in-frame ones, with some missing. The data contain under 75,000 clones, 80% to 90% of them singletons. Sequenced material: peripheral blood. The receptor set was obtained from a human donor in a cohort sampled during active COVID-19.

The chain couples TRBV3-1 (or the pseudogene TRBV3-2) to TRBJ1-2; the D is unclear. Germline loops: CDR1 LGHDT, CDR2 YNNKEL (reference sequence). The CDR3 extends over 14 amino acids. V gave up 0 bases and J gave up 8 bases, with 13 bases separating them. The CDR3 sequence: CASSQDSQVRGYTF. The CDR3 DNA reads TGTGCCAGCAGCCAAGACAGCCAGGTCCGCGGCTACACCTTC.

The CDR3 protein is CASSAETGVYGYTF. The CDR3, as DNA: TGTGCCAGCAGTGCTGAGACAGGGGTCTATGGCTACACCTTC. This chain links TRBV2 with TRBJ1-2, with 8 bases lining up with TRBD1. V lost 4 bases, J lost 4 bases, and 5 bases stayed unmatched. CDR1 SNHLY and CDR2 FYNNEI come from the germline V gene. CDR3 length: 14 residues. The whole variable domain, remainder taken from reference TRBV2 and TRBJ1-2, is EPEVTQTPSHQVTQMGQEVILRCVPISNHLYFYWYRQILGQKVEFLVSFYNNEISEKSEIFDDQFSVERPDGSNFTLKIRSTKLEDSAMYFCASSAETGVYGYTFGSGTRLTVV.

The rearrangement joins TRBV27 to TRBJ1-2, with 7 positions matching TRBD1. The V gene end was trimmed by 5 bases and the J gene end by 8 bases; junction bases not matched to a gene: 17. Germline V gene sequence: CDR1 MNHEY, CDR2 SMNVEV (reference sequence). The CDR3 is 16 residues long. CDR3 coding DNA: TGTGCCAGCAGTGCAACAGGGGCCCGACCTCTCTTGGGCTACACCTTC. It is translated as CASSATGARPLLGYTF.

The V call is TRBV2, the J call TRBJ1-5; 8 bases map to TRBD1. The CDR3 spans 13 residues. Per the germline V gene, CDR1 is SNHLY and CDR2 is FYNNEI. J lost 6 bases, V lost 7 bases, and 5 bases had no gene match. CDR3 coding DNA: TGTGCCAGCACCACAGGGGGGATTCAGCCCCAGCATTTT. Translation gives CASTTGGIQPQHF. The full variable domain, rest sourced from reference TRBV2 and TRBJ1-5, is EPEVTQTPSHQVTQMGQEVILRCVPISNHLYFYWYRQILGQKVEFLVSFYNNEISEKSEIFDDQFSVERPDGSNFTLKIRSTKLEDSAMYFCASTTGGIQPQHFGDGTRLSIL.

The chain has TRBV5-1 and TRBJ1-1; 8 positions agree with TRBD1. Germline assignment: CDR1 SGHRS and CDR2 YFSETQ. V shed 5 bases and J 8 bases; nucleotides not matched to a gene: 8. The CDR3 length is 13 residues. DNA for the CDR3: TGCGCCAGCAGTGGGTGGACAGGGAGGGAAGCTTTCTTT. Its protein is CASSGWTGREAFF.

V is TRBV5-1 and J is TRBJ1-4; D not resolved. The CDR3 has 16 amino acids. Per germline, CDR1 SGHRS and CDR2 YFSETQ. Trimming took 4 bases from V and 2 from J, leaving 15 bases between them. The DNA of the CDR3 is TGCGCCAGCAGCCGGAGTATTTTTACGACTAATGAAAAACTGTTTTTT. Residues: CASSRSIFTTNEKLFF.

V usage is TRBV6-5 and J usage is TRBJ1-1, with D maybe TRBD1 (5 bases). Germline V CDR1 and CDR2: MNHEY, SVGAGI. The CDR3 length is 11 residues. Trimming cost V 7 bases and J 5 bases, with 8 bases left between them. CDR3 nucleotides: TGTGCCAGCATCCGGGGGACTGAAGCTTTCTTT. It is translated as CASIRGTEAFF.

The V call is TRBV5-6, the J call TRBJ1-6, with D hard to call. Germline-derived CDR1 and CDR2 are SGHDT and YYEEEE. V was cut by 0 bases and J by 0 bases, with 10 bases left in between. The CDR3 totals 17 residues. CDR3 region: CASSLGGPRSYNSPLHF. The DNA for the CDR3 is TGTGCCAGCAGCTTGGGCGGGCCCCGCTCCTATAATTCACCCCTCCACTTT.

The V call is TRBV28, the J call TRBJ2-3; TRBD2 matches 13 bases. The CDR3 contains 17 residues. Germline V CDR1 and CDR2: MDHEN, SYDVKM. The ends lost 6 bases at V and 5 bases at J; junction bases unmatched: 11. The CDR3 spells CASSRLAGGQGRDTQYF. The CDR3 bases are TGTGCCAGCAGCAGACTAGCGGGGGGACAAGGTAGAGATACGCAGTATTTT. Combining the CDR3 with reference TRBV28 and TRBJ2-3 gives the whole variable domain DVKVTQSSRYLVKRTGEKVFLECVQDMDHENMFWYRQDPGLGLRLIYFSYDVKMKEKGDIPEGYSVSREKKERFSLILESASTNQTSMYLCASSRLAGGQGRDTQYFGPGTRLTVL.

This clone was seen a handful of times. This CDR3 is CASSLPSGAQETQYF. Written as DNA, the CDR3 is TGCGCCAGCAGCTTGCCCAGCGGGGCTCAAGAGACCCAGTACTTC. V usage is TRBV5-1 and J usage is TRBJ2-5; 7 bases fit TRBD2. The CDR3 contains 15 residues. Germline CDR1 and CDR2: SGHRS and YFSETQ. V gave up 1 base and J gave up 2 bases; unmatched junction bases: 5.

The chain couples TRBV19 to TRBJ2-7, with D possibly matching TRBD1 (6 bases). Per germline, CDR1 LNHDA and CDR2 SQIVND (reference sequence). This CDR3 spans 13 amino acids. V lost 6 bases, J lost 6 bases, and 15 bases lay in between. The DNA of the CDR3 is TGTGCCAGTAGGACAGGACTCCAGGGCGAGCAGTACTTC. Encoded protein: CASRTGLQGEQYF.

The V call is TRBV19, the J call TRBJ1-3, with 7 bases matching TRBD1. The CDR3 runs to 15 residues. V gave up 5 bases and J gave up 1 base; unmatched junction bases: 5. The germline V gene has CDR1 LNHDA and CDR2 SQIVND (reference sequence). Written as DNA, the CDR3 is TGTGCCAGTAGTGGGACAGCCTTATCTGGAAACACCATATATTTT. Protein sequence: CASSGTALSGNTIYF.

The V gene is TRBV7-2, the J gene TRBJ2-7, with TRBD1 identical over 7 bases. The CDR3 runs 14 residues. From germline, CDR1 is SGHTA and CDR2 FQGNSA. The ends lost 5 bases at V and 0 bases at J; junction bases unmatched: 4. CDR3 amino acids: CASSGDSLSYEQYF. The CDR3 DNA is TGTGCCAGCAGCGGGGACAGCCTCTCCTACGAGCAGTACTTC.

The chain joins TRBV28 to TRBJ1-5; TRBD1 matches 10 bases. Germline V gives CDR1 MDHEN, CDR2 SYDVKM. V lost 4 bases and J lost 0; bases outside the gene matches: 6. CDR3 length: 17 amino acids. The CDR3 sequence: CASSSVRDRGSNQPQHF. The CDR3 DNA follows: TGTGCCAGCAGTTCGGTCCGGGACAGGGGTAGCAATCAGCCCCAGCATTTT.

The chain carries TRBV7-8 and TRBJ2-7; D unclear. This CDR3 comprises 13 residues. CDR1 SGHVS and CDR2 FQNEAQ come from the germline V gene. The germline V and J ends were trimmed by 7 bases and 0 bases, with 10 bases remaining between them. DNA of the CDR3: TGTGCCAGCACTCGCCCGAGCTCCTACGAGCAGTACTTC. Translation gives CASTRPSSYEQYF.